A selection of T cell receptor beta chains follows, all from one sample in a study of identical twins. TCRdb re-derived calls from the 5' RACE reads in MiXCR, one entry per CDR3 protein. The sample shows approximately 500,000 distinct CDR3 sequences, approximately 16% of them seen only once. These records were also assigned to another study, of yellow fever vaccine responses in identical twins.

Sequences were obtained from CD4+ T cells sorted from blood. The receptors derive from a woman under 30 in good health. Each CDR3 is given with its conserved first and last residue. A D gene is named only where the DNA matches it firmly. Rows give clone size only sometimes, using once, few, many, or a class for an expanded clone.

D	V	size	J	CDR3	DNA
TRBD1	TRBV12-5	few	TRBJ1-1	CASGSLTGGITEAFF	TGTGCTAGTGGTTCACTGACAGGGGGCATCACTGAAGCTTTCTTT
NA	TRBV10-3	few	TRBJ1-2	CAISAGNGYTF	TGTGCCATCAGTGCAGGGAATGGCTACACCTTC
NA	TRBV11-2	NA	TRBJ1-6	CASSLGRTVSSYNSPLHF	TGTGCCAGCAGCTTAGGGAGGACAGTATCCTCCTATAATTCACCCCTCCACTTT
NA	TRBV5-1	few	TRBJ1-4	CASSLGSGTNEKLFF	TGCGCCAGCAGCTTGGGCTCGGGGACAAATGAAAAACTGTTTTTT
TRBD2	TRBV12-3/TRBV12-4	few	TRBJ2-7	CASSRTSGKPYEQYF	TGTGCCAGCAGTAGGACTAGCGGGAAGCCTTACGAGCAGTACTTC
NA	TRBV9	NA	TRBJ2-7	CASSVEGTPHYEQYF	TGTGCCAGCAGCGTAGAGGGGACACCTCACTACGAGCAGTACTTC
TRBD2	TRBV6-2/TRBV6-3	few	TRBJ2-1	CASRPTSGSYGEQFF	TGTGCCAGCAGACCGACTAGCGGGAGTTACGGTGAGCAGTTCTTC
NA	TRBV20-1	few	TRBJ1-4	CSAREGGLYEKLFF	TGCAGTGCTAGAGAGGGGGGGCTTTATGAAAAACTGTTTTTT
NA	TRBV20-1	few	TRBJ2-1	CSARSGRGERSYNEQFF	TGCAGTGCTAGATCAGGGAGGGGGGAGCGCTCCTACAATGAGCAGTTCTTC
TRBD2	TRBV20-1	NA	TRBJ2-1	CSARDVASGPNEQFF	TGCAGTGCTAGAGATGTGGCTAGCGGCCCCAATGAGCAGTTCTTC
TRBD2	TRBV6-1	once	TRBJ2-7	CASSESDSGKSSYEQYF	TGTGCCAGCAGTGAATCTGATAGCGGGAAGAGCTCCTACGAGCAGTACTTC
NA	TRBV7-9	NA	TRBJ2-3	CASTSRTGTDTQYF	TGTGCCAGCACCTCCCGGACAGGCACAGATACGCAGTATTTT
NA	TRBV5-1	few	TRBJ2-5	CASSSNFGSMETQYF	TGCGCCAGCAGCTCGAATTTCGGGAGCATGGAGACCCAGTACTTC
TRBD2	TRBV10-3	NA	TRBJ2-3	CAISESRSGGSTITDTQYF	TGTGCCATCAGTGAATCCCGTAGCGGGGGCTCCACGATTACAGATACGCAGTATTTT
NA	TRBV10-3	NA	TRBJ2-2	CAIKSTTGELFF	TGTGCCATCAAAAGTACAACCGGGGAGCTGTTTTTT
TRBD2	TRBV10-3	few	TRBJ2-1	CAIGPGLAGGTTNEQFF	TGTGCCATCGGCCCCGGACTAGCGGGAGGGACAACCAATGAGCAGTTCTTC
NA	TRBV20-1	few	TRBJ2-3	CSEGTDTQYF	TGCAGTGAAGGAACAGATACGCAGTATTTT
TRBD1	TRBV10-1	few	TRBJ2-3	CASSDRDRDTQYF	TGCGCCAGCAGTGACCGGGACAGGGACACGCAGTATTTT
TRBD2	TRBV14	many	TRBJ2-1	CASSPPPTSGGPGGFNEQFF	TGTGCCAGCAGCCCCCCCCCTACTAGCGGGGGGCCGGGTGGGTTCAATGAGCAGTTCTTC
TRBD2	TRBV12-3/TRBV12-4	few	TRBJ2-1	CASSWTSGMGYNEQFF	TGTGCCAGCAGTTGGACTAGCGGGATGGGATACAATGAGCAGTTCTTC